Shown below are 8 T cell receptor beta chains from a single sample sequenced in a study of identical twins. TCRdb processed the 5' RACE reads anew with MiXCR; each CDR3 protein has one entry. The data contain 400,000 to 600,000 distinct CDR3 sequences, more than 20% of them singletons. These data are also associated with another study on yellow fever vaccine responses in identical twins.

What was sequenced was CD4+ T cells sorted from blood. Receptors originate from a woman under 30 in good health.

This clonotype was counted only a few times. CDR3 amino acids: CATSDRSRADNEQFF. The DNA for the CDR3 is TGTGCCACCAGTGACCGCAGCAGGGCCGACAATGAGCAGTTCTTC. This rearrangement joins TRBV24-1 to TRBJ2-1; D is possibly TRBD1 (5 bases). The germline V gene has CDR1 KGHDR and CDR2 SFDVKD. The V gene lost 4 bases and the J gene lost 5 bases, with 14 bases spanning the gap. CDR3 size: 15 residues.

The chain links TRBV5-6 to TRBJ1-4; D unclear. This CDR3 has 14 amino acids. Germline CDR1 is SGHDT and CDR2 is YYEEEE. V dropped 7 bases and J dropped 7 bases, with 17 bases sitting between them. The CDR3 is CASSGWGRIEKLFF. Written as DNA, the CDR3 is TGTGCCAGCTCCGGATGGGGAAGGATTGAAAAACTGTTTTTT.

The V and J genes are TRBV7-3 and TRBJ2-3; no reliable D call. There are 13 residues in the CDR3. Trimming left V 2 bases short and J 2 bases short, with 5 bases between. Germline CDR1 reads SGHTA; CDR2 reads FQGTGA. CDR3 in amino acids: CASSLYYTDTQYF. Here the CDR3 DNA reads TGTGCCAGCAGCTTATACTACACAGATACGCAGTATTTT.

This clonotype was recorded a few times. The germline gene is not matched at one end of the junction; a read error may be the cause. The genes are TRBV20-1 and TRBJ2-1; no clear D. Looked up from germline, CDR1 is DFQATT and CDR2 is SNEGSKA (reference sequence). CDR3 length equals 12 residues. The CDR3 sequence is CSARASYSEQFF. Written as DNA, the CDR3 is TGCAGTGCTAGAGCATCATACAGTGAGCAGTTCTTC.

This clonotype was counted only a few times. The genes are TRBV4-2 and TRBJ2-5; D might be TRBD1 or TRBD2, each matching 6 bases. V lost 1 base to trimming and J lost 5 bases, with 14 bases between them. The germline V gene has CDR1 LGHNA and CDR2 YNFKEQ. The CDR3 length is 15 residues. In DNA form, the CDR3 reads TGTGCCAGCAGCCAAGGGTGGGGGGCGCGGGAGACCCAGTACTTC. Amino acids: CASSQGWGARETQYF.

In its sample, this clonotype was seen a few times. The CDR3 loop reads CSGRDPTGETQYF. The CDR3 DNA sequence: TGCAGCGGCCGGGACCCAACAGGGGAGACCCAGTACTTC. This chain links TRBV29-1 with TRBJ2-5; maybe TRBD1 (6 bases). CDR1 SQVTM and CDR2 ANQGSEA come from the germline V gene. V gave up 7 bases and J gave up 5 bases, with 17 bases separating them. The CDR3 has 13 amino acids.

Here the CDR3 reads CASSLKGAYEQYV. As DNA, the CDR3 is TGTGCCAGCAGCCTCAAGGGCGCCTACGAGCAGTACGTC. The V and J genes are TRBV7-8 and TRBJ2-7, with D unclear. Germline V gene sequence: CDR1 SGHVS, CDR2 FQNEAQ. The CDR3 runs 13 residues. Trimming cost V 5 bases and J 2 bases, with 10 bases left between them.

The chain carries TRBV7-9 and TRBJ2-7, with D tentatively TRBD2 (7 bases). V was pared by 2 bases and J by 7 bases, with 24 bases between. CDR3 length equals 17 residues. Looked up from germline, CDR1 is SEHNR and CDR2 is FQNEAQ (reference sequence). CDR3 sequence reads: CASSLKGGTWGLWEQYF. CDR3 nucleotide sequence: TGTGCCAGCAGCTTAAAGGGGGGGACATGGGGCCTGTGGGAGCAGTACTTC.